The rows below give T cell receptor beta chains drawn from one sample of a study of T cell responses to AZD1222 COVID-19 vaccine. The data were produced by immunoSEQ multiplex PCR, yet TCRdb's version contains in-frame clones alone and is incomplete. The table records some 86,000 clones, just over 90% of them present only once. Sequences were derived from peripheral blood, sampled 28 days after the second AZD1222 dose. Receptors were obtained from an adult who received the AZD1222 COVID-19 vaccine. CDR3s include the opening cysteine and the closing phenylalanine or tryptophan. A D gene is named only where the DNA matches it firmly. Rows give clone size only sometimes, using once, few, many, or a class for an expanded clone.

j_call | clone_size | v_call | d_call | cdr3_nt | cdr3_aa
TRBJ2-1 | NA | TRBV27 | NA | TGTGCCAGCAGTTTTGGACCCTTATTGGAGCAGTTCTTC | CASSFGPLLEQFF
TRBJ1-2 | NA | TRBV20-1 | NA | TGCAGTGCTAGTGGAGGGAACTATGGCTACACCTTC | CSASGGNYGYTF
TRBJ2-7 | NA | TRBV29-1 | NA | TGCAGCGTTGGAAGGGACTCTCCCTACGAGCAGTACTTC | CSVGRDSPYEQYF
TRBJ2-1 | NA | TRBV28 | NA | TGTGCCAGCAGCCCCCCAAACAGGGTTCGCTCCTACAATGAGCAGTTCTTC | CASSPPNRVRSYNEQFF
TRBJ1-5 | NA | TRBV27 | TRBD1 | TGTGCCAGCAGCTTCAGGGGGGATCAGCCCCAGCATTTT | CASSFRGDQPQHF
TRBJ2-7 | NA | TRBV18 | TRBD2 | TGTGCCAGCTCACCCTCCCCAAGCGGGGCATACGAGCAGTACTTC | CASSPSPSGAYEQYF
TRBJ1-4 | NA | TRBV7-9 | NA | TGTGCCAGCAGCCATGGGGCCAACCGAGGAGGAAAACTGTTTTTT | CASSHGANRGGKLFF
TRBJ1-1 | NA | TRBV5-6 | NA | TGTGCCAGCAGCTTAAGCGTGGGCGGGGCACACACTGAAGCTTTCTTT | CASSLSVGGAHTEAFF
TRBJ1-5 | NA | TRBV30 | TRBD1 | TGTGCCTGGAGTTCCGGGACAGGGGGCTATAGCAATCAGCCCCAGCATTTT | CAWSSGTGGYSNQPQHF
TRBJ1-2 | NA | TRBV6-4 | TRBD1 | TGTGCCAGCAGTGAGACAGGGAGCTATGGCTACACCTTC | CASSETGSYGYTF
TRBJ2-7 | NA | TRBV28 | NA | TGTGCCAGCTTGGACGGGAACTCCTACGAGCAGTACTTC | CASLDGNSYEQYF
TRBJ2-5 | NA | TRBV7-2 | TRBD2 | TGTGCCAGCAGCTTAGATCTAGCGGGGGGGAGAGAGACCCAGTACTTC | CASSLDLAGGRETQYF
TRBJ2-2 | NA | TRBV6-7 | TRBD1 | TGTGCCAGCAGACTTCTTCGACAGGGAAACGGGGAGCTGTTTTTT | CASRLLRQGNGELFF
TRBJ1-2 | NA | TRBV3-1/TRBV3-2 | NA | TGTGCCAGCAGCCAAGCAGGGGAAGGGGGCTACACCTTC | CASSQAGEGGYTF
TRBJ2-1 | NA | TRBV21-1 | NA | TGTGCCAGCAGCAAAGTGGCTAGCGGGGGGAGCTCCTACAATGAGCAGTTCTTC | CASSKVASGGSSYNEQFF
TRBJ2-5 | few | TRBV15 | NA | TGTGCCACCAGCAGAGATTCGGGCAGGGGCCAAGAGACCCAGTACTTC | CATSRDSGRGQETQYF
TRBJ2-2 | NA | TRBV7-2 | NA | TGTGCCAGCAGCTACGACGGAGCGAACACCGGGGAGCTGTTTTTT | CASSYDGANTGELFF
TRBJ2-1 | NA | TRBV15 | TRBD2 | TGTGCCACCAGCAGTTACCTAGCGGGGCTTTACAATGAGCAGTTCTTC | CATSSYLAGLYNEQFF
TRBJ1-2 | NA | TRBV6-5 | TRBD1 | TGTGCCAGCAGGTACACCAGACAGGGCGGCTACACCTTC | CASRYTRQGGYTF
TRBJ1-2 | NA | TRBV7-2 | NA | TGTGCCAGCAGCTCCACAGTAGGGAACAACTATGGCTACACCTTC | CASSSTVGNNYGYTF